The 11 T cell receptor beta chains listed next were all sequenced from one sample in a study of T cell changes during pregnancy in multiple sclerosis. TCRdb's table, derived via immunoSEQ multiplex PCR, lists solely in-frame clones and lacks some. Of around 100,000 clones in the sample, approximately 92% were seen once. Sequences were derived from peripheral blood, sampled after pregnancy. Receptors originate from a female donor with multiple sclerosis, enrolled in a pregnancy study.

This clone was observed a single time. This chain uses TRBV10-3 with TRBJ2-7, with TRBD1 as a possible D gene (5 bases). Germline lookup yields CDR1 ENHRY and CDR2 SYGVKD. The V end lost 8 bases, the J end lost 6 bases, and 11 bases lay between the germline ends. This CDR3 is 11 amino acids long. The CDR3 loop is CAIAGFGEQYF. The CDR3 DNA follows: TGTGCCATCGCAGGGTTCGGCGAGCAGTACTTC.

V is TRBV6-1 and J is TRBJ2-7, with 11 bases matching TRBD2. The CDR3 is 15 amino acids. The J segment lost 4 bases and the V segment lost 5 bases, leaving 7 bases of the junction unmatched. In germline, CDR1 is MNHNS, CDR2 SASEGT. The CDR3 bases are TGTGCCAGCAGTTCCCTAGCGGGGGGCGGTTACGAGCAGTACTTC. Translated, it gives CASSSLAGGGYEQYF.

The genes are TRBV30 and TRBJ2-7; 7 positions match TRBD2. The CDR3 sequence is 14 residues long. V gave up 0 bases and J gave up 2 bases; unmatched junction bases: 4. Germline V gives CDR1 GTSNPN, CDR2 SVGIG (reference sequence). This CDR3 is CAWSVAGSTYEQYF. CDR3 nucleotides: TGTGCCTGGAGTGTAGCGGGATCCACCTACGAGCAGTACTTC.

In DNA, the CDR3 is TGTGCCAGCAGCCCGGACAGAGCCTCTGGAAACACCATATATTTT. As protein: CASSPDRASGNTIYF. The rearrangement joins TRBV6-5 to TRBJ1-3; possibly TRBD1 for D (6 bases). V gave up 6 bases and J gave up 0 bases, with 12 bases separating them. CDR1 and CDR2 from the germline V gene are MNHEY and SVGAGI. The length of the CDR3 is 15 residues.

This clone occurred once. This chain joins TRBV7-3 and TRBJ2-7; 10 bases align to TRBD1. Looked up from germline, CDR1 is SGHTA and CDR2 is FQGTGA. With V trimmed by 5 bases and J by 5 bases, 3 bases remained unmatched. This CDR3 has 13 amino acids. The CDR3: CASSRQGADEQYF. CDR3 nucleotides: TGTGCCAGCAGCCGACAGGGGGCTGACGAGCAGTACTTC.

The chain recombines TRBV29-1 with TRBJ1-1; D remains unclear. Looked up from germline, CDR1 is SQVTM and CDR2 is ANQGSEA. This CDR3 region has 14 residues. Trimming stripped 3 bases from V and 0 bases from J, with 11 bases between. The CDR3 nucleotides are TGCAGCGTTGATTTCACCGGGATGAACACTGAAGCTTTCTTT. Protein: CSVDFTGMNTEAFF.

CDR3 amino acids: CASSLSAPDRGSNQPQHF. In DNA, the CDR3 is TGTGCCAGCAGCTTATCGGCCCCTGACAGGGGAAGCAATCAGCCCCAGCATTTT. The V call is TRBV7-8, the J call TRBJ1-5; 8 bases are shared with TRBD1. This CDR3 has 18 residues. The V gene's germline CDR1 is SGHVS and CDR2 FQNEAQ. V gave up 2 bases and J gave up 1 base; unmatched junction bases: 10.

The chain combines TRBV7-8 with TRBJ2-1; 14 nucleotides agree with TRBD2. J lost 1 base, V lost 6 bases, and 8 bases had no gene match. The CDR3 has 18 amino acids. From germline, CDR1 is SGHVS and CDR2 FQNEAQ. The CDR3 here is CASRAGLAGGGSYNEQFF. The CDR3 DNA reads TGTGCCAGCAGAGCTGGACTAGCGGGAGGAGGATCCTACAATGAGCAGTTCTTC.

Here the CDR3 DNA reads TGTGCCAGCAGCTCAACAGGGGCGGATGGCTACACCTTC. Translated: CASSSTGADGYTF. The rearrangement uses TRBV7-9 and TRBJ1-2, with 7 bases identical to TRBD1. There are 13 residues in the CDR3. V trimming: 4 bases; J trimming: 6 bases; junction bases outside the gene matches: 5. Germline V gives CDR1 SEHNR, CDR2 FQNEAQ (reference sequence).

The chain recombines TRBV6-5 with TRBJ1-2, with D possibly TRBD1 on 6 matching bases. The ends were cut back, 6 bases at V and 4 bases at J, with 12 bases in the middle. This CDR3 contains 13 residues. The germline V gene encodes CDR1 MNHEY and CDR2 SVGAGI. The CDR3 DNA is TGTGCCAGCAGACGGACAGACCTCTATGGCTACACCTTC. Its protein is CASRRTDLYGYTF.

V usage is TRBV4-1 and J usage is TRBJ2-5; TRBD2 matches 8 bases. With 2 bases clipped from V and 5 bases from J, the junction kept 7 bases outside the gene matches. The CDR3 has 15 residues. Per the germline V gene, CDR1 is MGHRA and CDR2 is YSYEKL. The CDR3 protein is CASSQPLSGKETQYF. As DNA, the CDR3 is TGCGCCAGCAGCCAACCACTTAGCGGGAAGGAGACCCAGTACTTC.